In this sample, the clone carrying this TCR beta chain turned up many times. Its antigen is unknown. The study enrolled healthy HIV-negative adults without recent acute infections or vaccinations as donors. The CDR3 length is 15 residues. After removal of 4 bases from V and 4 bases from J, the junction contained 5 bases not matched to a gene. Germline values: CDR1 MNHNS, CDR2 SASEGT. This sample is part of a study of shared clonotypes between healthy human individuals. Overall study context: CD4 naive and memory got three plates each, CD8 naive two, CD8 memory one. Study-wide findings and caveats: Several donors held approximately 4.5% of naive CD4 clonotypes in common. The genetic and exposure-history diversity represented was limited by few donors.

Using immunoSEQ multiplex PCR, the repertoire was profiled, and TCRdb retains in-frame clones only, with some absent. The profile covers approximately 110,000 clones, with approximately 70% appearing a single time and roughly 25% taken by the ten largest. This receptor was identified in a woman in her 30s in good health. The V call is TRBV6-1, the J call TRBJ1-5; 9 nucleotides line up with TRBD1. The specimen sequenced was memory CD8+ T cells sorted from blood. Subset given: CD45RO+ cells pooled with CCR7-negative TemRA cells. Here the CDR3 reads CASSVDRGQNQPQHF. The CDR3 DNA sequence: TGTGCCAGCAGTGTGGACAGGGGACAGAATCAGCCCCAGCATTTT.